This TCR beta chain came from a study of OX40 agonist ivuxolimab in advanced cancers. About the study as a whole: Ivuxolimab was an agonistic, fully human IgG2 monoclonal antibody directed against OX40 (CD134), a costimulatory receptor. Intravenous ivuxolimab was administered to patients every 2 weeks at six dose levels: 0.01, 0.1, 0.3, 1.5, 3 and 10 mg/kg. Among the roughly 50 dose-escalation patients, about 19 had hepatocellular carcinoma, about 15 melanoma, 9 renal cell carcinoma and 9 head and neck cancer. A male proportion of nearly 85% and a mean age of 60 years, ranging from 23 to 79, were recorded for the dose-escalation cohort. Prior anti-PD-1, anti-PD-L1 or anti-CTLA-4 therapy was permitted, and roughly two fifths of dose-escalation patients had received checkpoint inhibitors. Partial responses occurred in three dose-escalation patients, of whom one had hepatocellular carcinoma and two had cutaneous melanoma. Peripheral TCRbeta sequencing was intended to test whether TCR sequence diversity was altered and clonal T-cell expansion was caused by ivuxolimab. The monotherapy dose-escalation portion (N of about 49 patients) of the phase I ivuxolimab trial is reported in the paper. Beyond this particular receptor, the publication reports: On average, CD8+ T cells showed more expanded clones than CD4+ T cells after ivuxolimab. Low levels of normalized T-cell clonal expansion were also shown by some nonresponding patients. Antigen specificity was not determined for the clonally expanded peripheral T cells. At doses from 0.1 to 3.0 mg/kg, clonal expansion was seen in both CD4+ and CD8+ blood T cells between baseline and week 6. In the 0.1-3.0 mg/kg groups, partial responders had among the lowest normalized peripheral clonal expansion, particularly in CD8+ T cells.

Genomic DNA was extracted from sorted cells for sequencing of the TCRbeta CDR3 region. The immunoSEQ Assay was used to sequence the TCRbeta CDR3 regions. What TCRdb holds here is the immuneACCESS table cut down to in-frame rearrangements. Part of the clones is not present; checked against another copy, under half of the missing clones reflect an unresolved V gene, and the others are unexplained. Recorded for this sample are around 30,000 clones; roughly 90% of them occurred a single time. The ten top clones hold about 32% of the sample. Counted from cysteine to phenylalanine, this CDR3 has 14 amino acids. Just the 42-base CDR3 DNA is kept, in frame starting at base 1. Cut back by 6 bases and 4 bases, the V and J ends lie 16 bases apart. Via the germline V gene, CDR1 is LGHNA and CDR2 YSLEER. The trial excluded patients who had a history of autoimmune disease or were on systemic immunosuppression. Peripheral blood for TCR sequencing was drawn from every dose cohort at baseline, at cycle 4 day 1 and at cycle 7 day 1. Samples were obtained from an open-label, multicenter, first-in-human phase I dose-escalation trial of ivuxolimab. Adults with locally advanced or metastatic melanoma, renal cell carcinoma, hepatocellular carcinoma or head and neck squamous cell carcinoma were enrolled in the trial. Before TCR sequencing, CD4+ and CD8+ T cells were separately sorted from peripheral blood.

On this clone itself: This clone's antigen is unknown. No base qualities exist here, and no much larger clone lies one base off it.

The chain is made from TRBV4-3 and TRBJ2-7; the D call is tentative, TRBD1 or TRBD2, as each matches 5 bases. Source: CD4+ or CD8+ T cells sorted from blood, taken in a trial of the OX40 agonist ivuxolimab. The clonotype originates from an adult with an advanced solid tumor such as melanoma, head and neck, liver or kidney cancer. The CDR3 loop reads CASSPSRDPYEQYF. The DNA is as follows: TGCGCCAGCAGTCCCTCCCGGGACCCATACGAGCAGTACTTC.